This TCR beta chain is from a study of beta chain features in type 1 diabetes. Study conclusions and caveats: Whether HLA type influences TCRB rearrangement remained unresolved here.

Remarks on this clone: The antigen is undetermined.

The length of the CDR3 is 14 residues. Germline CDR1 and CDR2: KGHSH and LQKENI. V gave up 3 bases and J gave up 9 bases, with 15 bases separating them. Reverse transcribing all isolated RNA meant expressed TCRB transcripts were sequenced. The protocol was immunoSEQ multiplex PCR, while the TCRdb copy is restricted to in-frame clones and leaves out a portion. Among roughly 450,000 clones listed, around 13% were seen once. The sequence came from a man under 40 in good health. The chain has TRBV18 and TRBJ2-4, with TRBD2 as a possible D gene (5 bases). Sequencing was done on a sample of naive CD4+ T cells from blood. The CDR3 here is CASSPAGGPSIQYF. CDR3 in DNA: TGTGCCAGCTCACCGGCAGGAGGCCCAAGCATTCAGTACTTC.